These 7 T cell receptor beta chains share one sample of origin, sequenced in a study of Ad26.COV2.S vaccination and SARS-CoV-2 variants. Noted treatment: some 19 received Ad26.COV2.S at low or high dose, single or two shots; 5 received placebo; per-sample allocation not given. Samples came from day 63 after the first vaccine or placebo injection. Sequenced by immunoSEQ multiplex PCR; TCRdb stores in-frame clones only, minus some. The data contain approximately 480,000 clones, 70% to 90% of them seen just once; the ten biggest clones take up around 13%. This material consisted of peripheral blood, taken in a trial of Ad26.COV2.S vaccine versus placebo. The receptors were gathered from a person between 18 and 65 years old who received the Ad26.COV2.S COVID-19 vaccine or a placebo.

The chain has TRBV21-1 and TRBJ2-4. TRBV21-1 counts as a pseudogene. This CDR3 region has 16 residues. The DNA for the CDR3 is TGTGCCAGCAGCAAAGAACGGACGCGAGCCAAAAACATTCAGTACTTC. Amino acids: CASSKERTRAKNIQYF.

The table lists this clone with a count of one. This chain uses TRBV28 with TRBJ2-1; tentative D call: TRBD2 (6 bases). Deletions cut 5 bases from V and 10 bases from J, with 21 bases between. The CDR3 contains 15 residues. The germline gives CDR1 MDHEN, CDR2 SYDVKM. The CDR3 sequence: CASSVGSGKPPEQFF. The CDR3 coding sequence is TGTGCCAGCAGTGTCGGTAGCGGCAAACCCCCCGAGCAGTTCTTC.

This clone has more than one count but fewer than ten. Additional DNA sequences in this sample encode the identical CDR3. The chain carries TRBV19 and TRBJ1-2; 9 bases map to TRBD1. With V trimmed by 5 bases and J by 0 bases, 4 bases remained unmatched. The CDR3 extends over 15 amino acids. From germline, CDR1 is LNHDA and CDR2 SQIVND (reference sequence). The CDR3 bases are TGTGCCAGTAGTGCCCGACAGGGGGCTAACTATGGCTACACCTTC. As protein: CASSARQGANYGYTF. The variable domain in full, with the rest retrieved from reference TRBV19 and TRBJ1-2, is DGGITQSPKYLFRKEGQNVTLSCEQNLNHDAMYWYRQDPGQGLRLIYYSQIVNDFQKGDIAEGYSVSREKKESFPLTVTSAQKNPTAFYLCASSARQGANYGYTFGSGTRLTVV.

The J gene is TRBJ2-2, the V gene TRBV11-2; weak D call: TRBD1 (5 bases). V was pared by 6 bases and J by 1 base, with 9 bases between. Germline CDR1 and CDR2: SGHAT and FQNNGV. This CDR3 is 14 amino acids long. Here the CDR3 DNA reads TGTGCCAGCAGAATTGGACAGAACACCGGGGAGCTGTTTTTT. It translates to CASRIGQNTGELFF.

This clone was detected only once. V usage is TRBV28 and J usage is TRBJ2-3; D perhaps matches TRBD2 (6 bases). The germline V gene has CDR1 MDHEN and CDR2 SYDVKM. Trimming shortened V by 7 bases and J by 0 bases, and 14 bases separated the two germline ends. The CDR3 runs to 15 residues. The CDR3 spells CASTLSGRSTDTQYF. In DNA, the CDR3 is TGTGCCAGCACTTTGTCCGGGAGAAGCACAGATACGCAGTATTTT.

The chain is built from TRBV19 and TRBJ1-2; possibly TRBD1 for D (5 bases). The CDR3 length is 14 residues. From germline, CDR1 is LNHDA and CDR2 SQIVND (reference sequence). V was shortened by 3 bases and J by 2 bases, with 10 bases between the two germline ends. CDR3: CASSIWGTNYGYTF. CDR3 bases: TGTGCCAGTAGTATTTGGGGCACGAACTATGGCTACACCTTC.

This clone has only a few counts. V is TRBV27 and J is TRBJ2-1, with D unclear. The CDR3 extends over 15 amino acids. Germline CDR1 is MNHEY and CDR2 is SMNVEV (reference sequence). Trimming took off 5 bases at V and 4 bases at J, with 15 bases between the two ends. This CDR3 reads CASSLRAGKYNEQFF. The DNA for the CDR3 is TGTGCCAGCAGTCTTAGGGCAGGCAAATACAATGAGCAGTTCTTC.